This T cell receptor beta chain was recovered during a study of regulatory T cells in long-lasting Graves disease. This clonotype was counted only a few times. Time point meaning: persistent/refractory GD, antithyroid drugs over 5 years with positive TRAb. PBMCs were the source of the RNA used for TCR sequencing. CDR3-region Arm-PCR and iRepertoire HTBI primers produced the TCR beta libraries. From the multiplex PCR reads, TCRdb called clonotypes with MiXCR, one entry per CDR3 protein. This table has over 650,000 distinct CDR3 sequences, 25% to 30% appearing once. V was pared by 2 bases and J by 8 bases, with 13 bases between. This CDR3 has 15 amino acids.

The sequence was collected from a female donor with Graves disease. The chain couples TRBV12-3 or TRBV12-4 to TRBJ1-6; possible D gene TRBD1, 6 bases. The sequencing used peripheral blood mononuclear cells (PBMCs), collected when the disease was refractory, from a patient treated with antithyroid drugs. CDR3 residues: CASSLSGKGDSPLHF. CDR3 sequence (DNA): TGTGCCAGCAGTTTATCGGGGAAGGGGGATTCACCCCTCCACTTT.